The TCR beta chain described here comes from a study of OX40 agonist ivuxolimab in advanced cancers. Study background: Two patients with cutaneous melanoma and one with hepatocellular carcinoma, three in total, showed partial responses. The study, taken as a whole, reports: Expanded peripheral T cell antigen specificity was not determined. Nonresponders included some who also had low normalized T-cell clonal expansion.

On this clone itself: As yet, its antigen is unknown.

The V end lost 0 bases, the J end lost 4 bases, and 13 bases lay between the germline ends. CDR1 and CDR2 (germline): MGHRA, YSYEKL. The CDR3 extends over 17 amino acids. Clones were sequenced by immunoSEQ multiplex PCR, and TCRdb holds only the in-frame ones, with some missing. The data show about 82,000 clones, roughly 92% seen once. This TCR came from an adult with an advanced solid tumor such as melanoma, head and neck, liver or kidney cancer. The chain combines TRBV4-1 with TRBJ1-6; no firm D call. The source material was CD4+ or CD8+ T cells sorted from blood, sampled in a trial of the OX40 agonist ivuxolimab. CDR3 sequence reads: CASSQDKAWGYNSPLHF. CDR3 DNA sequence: TGCGCCAGCAGCCAAGATAAGGCCTGGGGTTATAATTCACCCCTCCACTTT.